The 28 T cell receptor beta chains reported below all come from one sample, sequenced in a study of Tregs in tolerant kidney transplant recipients. Clones were sequenced by immunoSEQ multiplex PCR, and TCRdb holds only the in-frame ones, with some missing. The sample records roughly 250,000 clones, 65% to 85% being singletons. The sequencing sample was made of CD4+ T cells from blood. These receptors all stem from a human donor in good health.

The genes are TRBV19 and TRBJ2-1; D is possibly TRBD2 (6 bases). Germline CDR1 and CDR2: LNHDA and SQIVND (reference sequence). The CDR3 runs to 16 residues. Trimming took off 4 bases at V and 0 bases at J, with 13 bases between the two ends. CDR3 bases: TGTGCCAGTAGTACCCTAGCGCGGGGCTCCTACAATGAGCAGTTCTTC. Amino acids: CASSTLARGSYNEQFF.

This chain connects TRBV5-1 to TRBJ2-3; D assignment may be TRBD1 or TRBD2 (6 bases each). V was pared by 6 bases and J by 1 base, with 12 bases between. This CDR3 comprises 14 residues. In germline, CDR1 is SGHRS, CDR2 YFSETQ. The CDR3 here is CASTSGARTDTQYF. CDR3 nucleotides: TGCGCCAGCACCTCGGGGGCCCGCACAGATACGCAGTATTTT.

The J gene is TRBJ2-5, the V gene TRBV7-8, with a weak D call TRBD2 (6 bases). V was clipped by 2 bases and J by 5 bases, with 15 bases between them. The germline gives CDR1 SGHVS, CDR2 FQNEAQ. The CDR3 has 15 residues. The CDR3 region is CASSLRRGGRETQYF. Written as DNA, the CDR3 is TGTGCCAGCAGCTTAAGGCGGGGCGGACGGGAGACCCAGTACTTC.

This chain links TRBV7-9 with TRBJ2-7; no reliable D call. Trimming removed 5 bases from V and 4 bases from J, with 18 bases in between. Germline CDR1 SEHNR, CDR2 FQNEAQ (reference sequence). The CDR3 has 15 amino acids. The CDR3 coding sequence is TGTGCCAGCAGCCAACTTTATCCCCCTCCTTACGAGCAGTACTTC. Protein sequence: CASSQLYPPPYEQYF.

This clone was seen once. The rearrangement links TRBV2 to TRBJ1-6; unclear D gene. Germline values: CDR1 SNHLY, CDR2 FYNNEI. The CDR3 sequence is 18 residues long. Trimming took off 8 bases at V and 4 bases at J, with 24 bases between the two ends. CDR3 amino acids: CASFQYGSAIRYNSPLHF. CDR3 coding DNA: TGTGCCAGCTTTCAATACGGGAGTGCAATTAGATATAATTCACCCCTCCACTTT.

The rearrangement links TRBV5-1 to TRBJ1-6; the D is unclear. This CDR3 is 15 amino acids long. Germline lookup yields CDR1 SGHRS and CDR2 YFSETQ. Trimming cost V 0 bases and J 7 bases, with 11 bases left between them. The CDR3: CASSLEGLGNSPLHF. CDR3 nucleotides: TGCGCCAGCAGCTTGGAAGGGTTGGGGAATTCACCCCTCCACTTT.

This chain joins TRBV5-1 and TRBJ2-7; D is undetermined. The CDR3 spans 14 residues. V was cut by 0 bases and J by 0 bases, with 7 bases left in between. Looked up from germline, CDR1 is SGHRS and CDR2 is YFSETQ. The CDR3, as DNA: TGCGCCAGCAGCTTGGAGGGCAGCTCCTACGAGCAGTACTTC. It yields the protein CASSLEGSSYEQYF.

This chain connects TRBV5-6 to TRBJ2-1; D might be TRBD1 or TRBD2, each matching 5 bases. The CDR3 contains 16 residues. Per germline, CDR1 SGHDT and CDR2 YYEEEE. V lost 6 bases and J 2 bases, leaving 18 bases between the germline ends. The CDR3 sequence: CASTPRLGVTYNEQFF. Written as DNA, the CDR3 is TGTGCCAGCACCCCCCGCCTGGGGGTCACCTACAATGAGCAGTTCTTC.

The chain uses TRBV11-2 and TRBJ2-2; possible D gene TRBD2, 6 bases. Germline V gene sequence: CDR1 SGHAT, CDR2 FQNNGV. This CDR3 is built from 15 residues. V gave up 5 bases and J gave up 1 base, with 11 bases separating them. CDR3 in amino acids: CASSPWRENTGELFF. The CDR3 nucleotides are TGTGCCAGCAGCCCCTGGCGGGAGAACACCGGGGAGCTGTTTTTT.

V and J are TRBV10-2 and TRBJ1-1; possible D gene TRBD1, 5 bases. The CDR3 extends over 15 amino acids. Germline V gene sequence: CDR1 WSHSY, CDR2 SAAADI. Deletions cut 2 bases from V and 1 base from J, with 11 bases between. In DNA form, the CDR3 reads TGCGCCAGCAGTGAGCCAGGGAGGCCGAACACTGAAGCTTTCTTT. Amino acid sequence: CASSEPGRPNTEAFF.

This clone was seen just once. This could be a read error, since a much larger clone is one nucleotide away. Written as DNA, the CDR3 is TGTGCCAGCAGCTCAGGACAGGGGCCCCAAGAGACCCAGTACTTC. It yields the protein CASSSGQGPQETQYF. J is TRBJ2-5 and V is TRBV9, with TRBD1 matching 9 bases. The V segment lost 4 bases and the J segment 1 base; nucleotides outside the gene matches: 5. This CDR3 has 15 amino acids. The germline V gene encodes CDR1 SGDLS and CDR2 YYNGEE.

The chain recombines TRBV11-2 with TRBJ2-1; D is undetermined. V lost 5 bases and J lost 4, with 9 bases in between. Germline lookup yields CDR1 SGHAT and CDR2 FQNNGV. The CDR3 is 13 residues long. For the CDR3, the DNA is TGTGCCAGCAGCCCAGACGTATACAATGAGCAGTTCTTC. Amino acid sequence: CASSPDVYNEQFF.

V is TRBV5-4 and J is TRBJ2-2, with TRBD2 matching 10 bases. The length of the CDR3 is 16 residues. Per germline, CDR1 SGHNT and CDR2 YYREEE (reference sequence). J gave up 7 bases and V 1 base, and 7 bases lay outside the gene matches. The CDR3 sequence: CASSLRTSGNYGELFF. The CDR3 nucleotides read TGTGCCAGCAGCTTGCGGACTAGCGGTAATTACGGGGAGCTGTTTTTT.

J is TRBJ1-5 and V is TRBV7-8, with D tentatively TRBD1 (5 bases). Deletions cut 1 base from V and 5 bases from J, with 12 bases between. Germline CDR1 is SGHVS and CDR2 is FQNEAQ. CDR3 length equals 15 residues. DNA for the CDR3: TGTGCCAGCAGCTTAGAGCAGGGAGGCGATCAGCCCCAGCATTTT. Its translation is CASSLEQGGDQPQHF.

This clone was counted once. The chain joins TRBV5-5 to TRBJ2-7, with D hard to call. The V end lost 1 base, the J end lost 7 bases, and 15 bases lay between the germline ends. This CDR3 is built from 14 residues. Germline loops: CDR1 SGHKS, CDR2 YYEKEE (reference sequence). This CDR3 is CASSLPPAYGEQYF. CDR3 in DNA: TGTGCCAGCAGCTTGCCACCGGCCTACGGTGAGCAGTACTTC. Supplemented by reference TRBV5-5 and TRBJ2-7, the full variable domain reads DAGVTQSPTHLIKTRGQQVTLRCSPISGHKSVSWYQQVLGQGPQFIFQYYEKEERGRGNFPDRFSARQFPNYSSELNVNALLLGDSALYLCASSLPPAYGEQYFGPGTRLTVT.

The chain uses TRBV25-1 and TRBJ1-4; no firm D call. The CDR3 is made up of 14 amino acids. V lost 4 bases and J lost 12, with 18 bases in between. The germline CDR1 and CDR2 sequences are MGHDK and SYGVNS. The CDR3 protein is CASSAPGQFGELFF. The CDR3 nucleotides read TGTGCCAGCAGTGCCCCGGGCCAATTTGGGGAACTGTTTTTT.

The J gene is TRBJ2-2, the V gene TRBV16; TRBD2 aligns across 8 bases. Germline CDR1 is KGHSY and CDR2 is FQNENV. The V gene end was trimmed by 0 bases and the J gene end by 1 base; junction bases not matched to a gene: 4. This CDR3 has 17 residues. DNA of the CDR3: TGTGCCAGCAGCCAATCAAAACTAGCGGTGAACACCGGGGAGCTGTTTTTT. This codes for CASSQSKLAVNTGELFF.

The chain uses TRBV19 and TRBJ1-6, with D possibly matching TRBD1 (5 bases). The CDR3 extends over 13 amino acids. The germline CDR1 and CDR2 sequences are LNHDA and SQIVND (reference sequence). V lost 10 bases and J 7 bases, leaving 14 bases between the germline ends. The chain's CDR3 is CATSREANSPLHF. Here the CDR3 DNA reads TGTGCCACCAGCAGGGAGGCCAATTCACCCCTCCACTTT.

The DNA of the CDR3 is TGTGCCAGTAGTCCAACGCGGGGGTACGAGCAGTACTTC. Translated, it gives CASSPTRGYEQYF. V is TRBV19 and J is TRBJ2-7; 7 nucleotides agree with TRBD2. Trimming cost V 5 bases and J 4 bases; bases outside gene matches: 5. CDR1 is LNHDA, CDR2 SQIVND, per germline (reference sequence). The CDR3 has 13 residues.

This clone was seen only a few times. The same CDR3 arises from other DNA sequences in this sample as well. This chain uses TRBV18 with TRBJ2-7; TRBD1 agrees at 10 bases. V was clipped by 3 bases and J by 5 bases; unmatched bases: 1. Germline CDR1 reads KGHSH; CDR2 reads LQKENI. CDR3 size: 13 residues. The CDR3 sequence: CASSPGQGNEQYF. In DNA form, the CDR3 reads TGTGCCAGCTCACCGGGACAGGGGAACGAGCAGTACTTC.

Here the CDR3 reads CASHAGLYYNEQFF. The CDR3 coding sequence is TGTGCCAGCCATGCGGGGTTGTATTACAATGAGCAGTTCTTC. V gene TRBV7-8 combines with J gene TRBJ2-1; tentatively, D is TRBD2 (6 bases). Trimming shortened V by 8 bases and J by 4 bases, and 15 bases separated the two germline ends. Germline CDR1 is SGHVS and CDR2 is FQNEAQ. This CDR3 spans 14 amino acids.

V usage is TRBV4-1 and J usage is TRBJ2-7; D possibly corresponds to TRBD1 (5 bases). The CDR3 runs 15 residues. CDR1 MGHRA and CDR2 YSYEKL come from the germline V gene. V lost 3 bases, J lost 0 bases, and 12 bases lay in between. CDR3 nucleotide sequence: TGCGCCAGCAGCCAGCTGAGACAGAGCTCCTACGAGCAGTACTTC. Protein product: CASSQLRQSSYEQYF.

The chain recombines TRBV10-3 with TRBJ2-6; D gene uncertain. Germline-derived CDR1 and CDR2 are ENHRY and SYGVKD. V was pared by 5 bases and J by 4 bases, with 24 bases between. The CDR3 is 19 residues long. The CDR3 nucleotides read TGTGCCATCAGTAAATCGCAACTACCCCAGATTTTGGGGGCCAACGTCCTGACTTTC. Protein product: CAISKSQLPQILGANVLTF.

This chain links TRBV19 with TRBJ1-2; D is possibly TRBD1 (5 bases). The CDR3 is 14 amino acids. Per the germline V gene, CDR1 is LNHDA and CDR2 is SQIVND (reference sequence). Between the trimmed V and J ends, which lost 3 bases and 7 bases, there was a span of 15 bases. In DNA form, the CDR3 reads TGTGCCAGTAGTATTAGCAGGGTGAGCTTTGGCTACACCTTC. It is translated as CASSISRVSFGYTF.

This clone was observed a single time. The chain combines TRBV19 with TRBJ1-1; possibly TRBD1 for D (5 bases). V dropped 8 bases and J dropped 9 bases, with 22 bases sitting between them. The CDR3 is made up of 14 amino acids. CDR1 LNHDA and CDR2 SQIVND come from the germline V gene (reference sequence). CDR3 DNA: TGTGCCAGTGGGGATAGGACACAACCTTTGAAAGCTTTCTTT. It translates to CASGDRTQPLKAFF.

The chain couples TRBV6-6 to TRBJ1-2; D is perhaps TRBD1 (5 bases). Germline assignment: CDR1 MNHNY and CDR2 SVGAGI (reference sequence). The CDR3 is 13 amino acids. V was shortened by 6 bases and J by 1 base, with 9 bases between the two germline ends. For the CDR3, the DNA is TGTGCCAGCAGGCAACAGGTTAACTATGGCTACACCTTC. Translation gives CASRQQVNYGYTF.

The chain is built from TRBV11-2 and TRBJ1-1, with 8 positions matching TRBD1. The ends lost 5 bases at V and 4 bases at J; junction bases unmatched: 0. This CDR3 has 12 amino acids. CDR1 is SGHAT, CDR2 FQNNGV, per germline. The DNA for the CDR3 is TGTGCCAGCAGCCAGGGGGCCACTGAAGCTTTCTTT. Amino acid sequence: CASSQGATEAFF.

Only a few counts were recorded for this clone. The gene calls are TRBV27 and TRBJ2-2; weak D call: TRBD2 (6 bases). The length of the CDR3 is 14 residues. Trimming took off 7 bases at V and 5 bases at J, with 14 bases between the two ends. Germline assignment: CDR1 MNHEY and CDR2 SMNVEV (reference sequence). CDR3 amino acids: CASTPRGRTGELFF. CDR3 sequence (DNA): TGTGCCAGCACCCCCCGGGGGAGGACCGGGGAGCTGTTTTTT.